The sequence of this TCR beta chain was determined in a study of blood T cell repertoires in COVID-19. V lost 3 bases to trimming and J lost 1 base, with 9 bases between them. CDR1 and CDR2 (germline): LNHNV, YYDKDF (reference sequence). The CDR3 loop spans 14 amino acids. TCRdb's copy holds only in-frame clones and misses some; the assay was immunoSEQ multiplex PCR. This table holds 120,000 to 150,000 clones, 70% to 85% found once. The sequenced sample consisted of peripheral blood. The chain uses TRBV15 and TRBJ2-5; D is undetermined. This clonotype originated in a woman older than 75 in a cohort sampled during active or convalescent COVID-19. DNA of the CDR3: TGTGCCACCAGCAGGTACGCCAGCCAAGAGACCCAGTACTTC. Amino acids: CATSRYASQETQYF. Combining the CDR3 with reference TRBV15 and TRBJ2-5 gives the whole variable domain DAMVIQNPRYQVTQFGKPVTLSCSQTLNHNVMYWYQQKSSQAPKLLFHYYDKDFNNEADTPDNFQSRRPNTSFCFLDIRSPGLGDTAMYLCATSRYASQETQYFGPGTRLLVL.